This is a list of T cell receptor beta chains from one sample in a study of CD8 T cells in ankylosing spondylitis. One entry per CDR3 protein, called by TCRdb with MiXCR from the 5' RACE reads. The repertoire consists of roughly 350,000 distinct CDR3 sequences, with around 8% occurring once and the leading ten covering 14% to 15%. Sequencing was performed on blood, either unsorted or a sorted T cell fraction (not recorded which). These receptors all come from a male donor with ankylosing spondylitis. The CDR3 runs from the conserved cysteine through the conserved F or W. The D gene is left open where the match is weak. Clone size appears in some rows only: once, few, many, or a class for an expanded clone.

clone_size	cdr3_length	d_call	v_call	j_call	cdr3_nt	cdr3_aa
NA	12	NA	TRBV12-3/TRBV12-4	TRBJ2-3	TGTGCCAGCAGCACTAGCCAAAATACGCAGTATTTT	CASSTSQNTQYF
NA	16	TRBD2	TRBV29-1	TRBJ2-1	TGCAGCGTTGGTCCTAGCGGGAGAATTAGGAACAATGAGCAGTTCTTC	CSVGPSGRIRNNEQFF
many	14	NA	TRBV7-6	TRBJ2-1	TGTGCCAGCAGTCCCGCCAGGGGAGTCAATGAGCAGTTCTTC	CASSPARGVNEQFF
few	13	NA	TRBV11-3	TRBJ2-5	TGTGCCAGCAGCCAGCCGGGCCGAGAGACCCAGTACTTC	CASSQPGRETQYF
many	14	NA	TRBV3-1	TRBJ1-4	TGTGCCAGCAGCCAAGGGGGGGGCTATGAAAAACTGTTTTTT	CASSQGGGYEKLFF
NA	12	NA	TRBV14	TRBJ2-7	TGTGCCAGCAGCCGCAGTGACTACGAGCAGTACTTC	CASSRSDYEQYF
few	14	NA	TRBV28	TRBJ1-1	TGTGCCAGCAACCACCGGGTGGGGAACACTGAAGCTTTCTTT	CASNHRVGNTEAFF
few	14	TRBD2	TRBV5-1	TRBJ2-5	TGCGCCAGCAGGATGATAGCGGGAGCAGAGACCCAGTACTTC	CASRMIAGAETQYF
NA	15	TRBD1	TRBV11-2	TRBJ2-7	TGTGCCAGCAGCTTAGAGACAGGGTTTTTTTACGAGCAGTACTTC	CASSLETGFFYEQYF
NA	15	TRBD1	TRBV7-9	TRBJ1-2	TGTGCCAGCAGCACCGAGACAGGGGGCACTTTCGGCTACACCTTC	CASSTETGGTFGYTF
NA	16	NA	TRBV5-1	TRBJ2-2	TGCGCCAGCAGCTTGGGGCTAGCGAGCAACACCGGGGAGCTGTTTTTT	CASSLGLASNTGELFF
few	11	NA	TRBV12-3/TRBV12-4	TRBJ2-3	TGTGCCAGCAGTTTAGGGGTTACGCAGTATTTT	CASSLGVTQYF
few	15	TRBD1	TRBV5-1	TRBJ1-6	TGCGCCAGCAGCTTTGGCGACAGGGATAATTCACCCCTCCACTTT	CASSFGDRDNSPLHF
many	14	TRBD2	TRBV12-3/TRBV12-4	TRBJ2-5	TGTGCCAGCAGGGGACTAGCGGGAGACGAGACCCAGTACTTC	CASRGLAGDETQYF
NA	15	TRBD2	TRBV10-3	TRBJ2-3	TGTGCCATCAGTGTGACTAGCGGGAGGCAAAGGGCGCAGTATTTT	CAISVTSGRQRAQYF
NA	15	TRBD2	TRBV25-1	TRBJ2-7	TGTGCCAGCAGCGAAGGGACTAGCGGGAGTGTCGAGCAGTACTTC	CASSEGTSGSVEQYF
few	13	TRBD1	TRBV29-1	TRBJ2-7	TGCAGCGTTAACCGACAGGGGGCTGGAGAGCAGTACTTC	CSVNRQGAGEQYF
few	12	TRBD2	TRBV7-3	TRBJ2-3	TGTGCCACCCGGGGGGAGGGGGATACGCAGTATTTT	CATRGEGDTQYF
NA	14	NA	TRBV19	TRBJ1-4	TGTGCCAGTAGCCCTGGGGAGCGAAGGGAAAAACTGTTTTTT	CASSPGERREKLFF
many	9	NA	TRBV29-1	TRBJ2-1	TGCAGCGTTGAGGTTGAGCAGTTCTTC	CSVEVEQFF
few	12	TRBD2	TRBV28	TRBJ2-3	TGTGCCAGCCGGACTAGCGCAGATACGCAGTATTTT	CASRTSADTQYF
NA	16	TRBD2	TRBV5-1	TRBJ2-1	TGCGCCAGCAGCACCTGGACTAGCGGGAGGACAGATGAGCAGTTCTTC	CASSTWTSGRTDEQFF
few	13	NA	TRBV5-1	TRBJ2-7	TGCGCCAGCAGTATGGAGGGGAACTACGAGCAGTACTTC	CASSMEGNYEQYF
many	15	NA	TRBV5-1	TRBJ2-4	TGCGCCAGCAGCCCCGACTGGCTAGCCAAAAACATTCAGTACTTC	CASSPDWLAKNIQYF
few	14	TRBD2	TRBV19	TRBJ2-7	TGTGCCAGTAGTTTGCTAGCGGGAGAGTACGAGCAGTACTTC	CASSLLAGEYEQYF
few	15	TRBD1	TRBV24-1	TRBJ2-2	TGTGCCACCAACTCCGGGACAGGGAACACCGGGGAGCTGTTTTTT	CATNSGTGNTGELFF
few	14	TRBD2	TRBV13	TRBJ2-5	TGTGCCAGCAGCCTTAGAGCGGGAGTGGAGACCCAGTACTTC	CASSLRAGVETQYF
NA	15	NA	TRBV28	TRBJ2-6	TGTGCCAGCAGTTTTATGAGCTCTGGGGCCAACGTCCTGACTTTC	CASSFMSSGANVLTF
NA	16	TRBD1	TRBV11-2	TRBJ2-1	TGTGCCAGCAGCTCCCACCAGGGGGCCTATTACAATGAGCAGTTCTTC	CASSSHQGAYYNEQFF